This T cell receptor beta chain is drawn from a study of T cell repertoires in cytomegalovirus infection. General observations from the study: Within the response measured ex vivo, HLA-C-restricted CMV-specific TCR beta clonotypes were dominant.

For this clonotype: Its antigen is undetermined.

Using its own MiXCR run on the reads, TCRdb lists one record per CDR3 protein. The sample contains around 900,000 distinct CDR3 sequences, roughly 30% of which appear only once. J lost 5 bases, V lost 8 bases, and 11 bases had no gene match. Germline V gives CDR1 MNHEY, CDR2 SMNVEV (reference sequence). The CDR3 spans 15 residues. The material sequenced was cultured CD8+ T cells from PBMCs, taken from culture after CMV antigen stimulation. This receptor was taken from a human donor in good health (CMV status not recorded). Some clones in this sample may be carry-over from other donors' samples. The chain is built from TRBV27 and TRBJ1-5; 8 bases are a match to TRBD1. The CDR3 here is CASLLLAGGDQPQHF. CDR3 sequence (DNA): TGTGCCAGCCTCCTTTTGGCAGGGGGCGATCAGCCCCAGCATTTT.